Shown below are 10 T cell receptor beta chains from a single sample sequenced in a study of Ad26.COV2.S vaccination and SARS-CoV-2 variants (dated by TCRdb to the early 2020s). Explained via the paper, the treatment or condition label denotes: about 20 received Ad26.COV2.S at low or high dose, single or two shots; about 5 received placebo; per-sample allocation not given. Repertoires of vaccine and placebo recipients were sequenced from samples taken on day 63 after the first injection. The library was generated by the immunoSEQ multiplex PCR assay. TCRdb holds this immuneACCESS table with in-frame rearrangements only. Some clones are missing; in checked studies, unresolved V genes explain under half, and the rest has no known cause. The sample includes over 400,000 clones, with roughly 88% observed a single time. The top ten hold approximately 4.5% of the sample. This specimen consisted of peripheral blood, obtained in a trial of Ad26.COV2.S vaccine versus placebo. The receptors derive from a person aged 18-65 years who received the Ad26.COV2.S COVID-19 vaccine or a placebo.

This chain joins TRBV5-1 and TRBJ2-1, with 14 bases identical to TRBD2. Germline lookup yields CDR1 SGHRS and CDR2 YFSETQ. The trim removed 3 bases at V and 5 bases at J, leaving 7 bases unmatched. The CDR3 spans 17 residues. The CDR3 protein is CASSWATSGRANNEQFF. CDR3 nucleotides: TGCGCCAGCAGCTGGGCGACTAGCGGGAGGGCCAACAATGAGCAGTTCTTC.

The CDR3 region has the DNA TGTGCCAGCAGTCCCTACGGCGGGAGGGCCGAGAGGTTGAATGAGCAGTTCTTC. Residues: CASSPYGGRAERLNEQFF. The V gene is TRBV28, the J gene TRBJ2-1; 9 nucleotides match TRBD2. V lost 5 bases to trimming and J lost 7 bases; unmatched junction nucleotides: 18. Germline CDR1 reads MDHEN; CDR2 reads SYDVKM. This CDR3 is built from 18 residues.

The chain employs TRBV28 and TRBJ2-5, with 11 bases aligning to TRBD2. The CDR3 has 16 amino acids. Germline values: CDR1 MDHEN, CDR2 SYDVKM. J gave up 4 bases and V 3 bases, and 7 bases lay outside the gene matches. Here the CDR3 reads CASSFETSGAPETQYF. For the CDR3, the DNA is TGTGCCAGCAGTTTTGAGACTAGCGGGGCCCCAGAGACCCAGTACTTC.

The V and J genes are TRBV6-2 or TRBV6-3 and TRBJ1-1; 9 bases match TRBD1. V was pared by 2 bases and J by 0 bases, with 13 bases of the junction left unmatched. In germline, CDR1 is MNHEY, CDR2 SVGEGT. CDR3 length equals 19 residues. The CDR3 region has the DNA TGTGCCAGCAGTTACCGAGGCCGGACAGGGGCTCTCCTGAACACTGAAGCTTTCTTT. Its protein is CASSYRGRTGALLNTEAFF.

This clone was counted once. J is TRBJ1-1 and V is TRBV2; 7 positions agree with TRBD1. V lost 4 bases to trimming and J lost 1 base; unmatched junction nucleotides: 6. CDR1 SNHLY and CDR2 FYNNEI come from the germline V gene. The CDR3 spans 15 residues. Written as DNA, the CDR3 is TGTGCCAGCAGTGCGGAACAGGGGAGGAACACTGAAGCTTTCTTT. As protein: CASSAEQGRNTEAFF. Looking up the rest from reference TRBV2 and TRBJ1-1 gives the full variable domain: EPEVTQTPSHQVTQMGQEVILRCVPISNHLYFYWYRQILGQKVEFLVSFYNNEISEKSEIFDDQFSVERPDGSNFTLKIRSTKLEDSAMYFCASSAEQGRNTEAFFGQGTRLTVV.

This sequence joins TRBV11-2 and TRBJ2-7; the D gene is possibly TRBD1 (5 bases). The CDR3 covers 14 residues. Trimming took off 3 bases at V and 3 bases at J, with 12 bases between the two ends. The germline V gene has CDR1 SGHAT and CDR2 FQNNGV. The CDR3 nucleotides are TGTGCCAGCAGCTTTGGGGCACGTCTCTACGAGCAGTACTTC. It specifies CASSFGARLYEQYF.

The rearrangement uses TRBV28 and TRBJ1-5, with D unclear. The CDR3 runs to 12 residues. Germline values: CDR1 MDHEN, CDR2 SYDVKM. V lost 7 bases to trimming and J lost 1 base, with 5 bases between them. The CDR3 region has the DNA TGTGCCAGCACAGCGAGCAATCAGCCCCAGCATTTT. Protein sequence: CASTASNQPQHF. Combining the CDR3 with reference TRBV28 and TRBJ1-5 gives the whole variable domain DVKVTQSSRYLVKRTGEKVFLECVQDMDHENMFWYRQDPGLGLRLIYFSYDVKMKEKGDIPEGYSVSREKKERFSLILESASTNQTSMYLCASTASNQPQHFGDGTRLSIL.

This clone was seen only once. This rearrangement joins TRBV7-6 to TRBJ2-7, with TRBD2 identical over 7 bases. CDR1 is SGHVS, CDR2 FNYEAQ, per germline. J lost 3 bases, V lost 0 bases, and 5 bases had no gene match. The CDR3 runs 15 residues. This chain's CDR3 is CASSLAGLGVYEQYF. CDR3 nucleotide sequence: TGTGCCAGCAGCTTAGCTGGACTAGGGGTCTACGAGCAGTACTTC.

The CDR3 coding sequence is TGTGCCAGCAGCCCCAGATTGGGGGCTGGAAACACCATATATTTT. It codes for CASSPRLGAGNTIYF. This sequence joins TRBV11-2 and TRBJ1-3; D might be TRBD1 (5 bases). Germline assignment: CDR1 SGHAT and CDR2 FQNNGV. CDR3 length: 15 amino acids. Between the trimmed V and J ends, which lost 5 bases and 2 bases, there was a span of 13 bases.

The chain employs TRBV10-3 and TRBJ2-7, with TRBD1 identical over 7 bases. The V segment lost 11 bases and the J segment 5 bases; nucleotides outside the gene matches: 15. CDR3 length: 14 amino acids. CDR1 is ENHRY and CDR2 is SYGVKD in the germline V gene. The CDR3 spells CAVKSQGEFHEQYF. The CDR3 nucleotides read TGTGCCGTTAAATCTCAGGGGGAGTTCCACGAGCAGTACTTC.